The 17 T cell receptor beta chains below were found in one sample sequenced in a study of blood T cell repertoires in COVID-19. Sequenced by immunoSEQ multiplex PCR; TCRdb stores in-frame clones only, minus some. The sample contains approximately 49,000 clones, around 83% of which appear only once. The material sequenced was peripheral blood. Receptors were obtained from a human donor with acute or convalescent COVID-19. The donor label of this sample is uncertain.

Comment on this clone: In the same sample, other DNA sequences code for this CDR3. CDR3 region: CASSDSSSTDTQYF. The CDR3 DNA reads TGTGCCAGCTCGGACTCGTCAAGCACAGATACGCAGTATTTT. The chain employs TRBV2 and TRBJ2-3; TRBD2 might be the D (5 bases). This CDR3 is built from 14 residues. Trimming removed 8 bases from V and 0 bases from J, with 12 bases in between. Per the germline V gene, CDR1 is SNHLY and CDR2 is FYNNEI. The full variable domain, in which reference TRBV2 and TRBJ2-3 provide the parts outside the CDR3, is EPEVTQTPSHQVTQMGQEVILRCVPISNHLYFYWYRQILGQKVEFLVSFYNNEISEKSEIFDDQFSVERPDGSNFTLKIRSTKLEDSAMYFCASSDSSSTDTQYFGPGTRLTVL.

The rearrangement joins TRBV6-5 to TRBJ1-1; tentative D call: TRBD1 (5 bases). Germline-derived CDR1 and CDR2 are MNHEY and SVGAGI. Trimming removed 0 bases from V and 0 bases from J, with 5 bases in between. There are 14 residues in the CDR3. DNA for the CDR3: TGTGCCAGCAGTTACTCAGGGGTGAACACTGAAGCTTTCTTT. Translation gives CASSYSGVNTEAFF.

This clone was detected once. The chain employs TRBV29-1 and TRBJ2-6; no clear D gene. V lost 4 bases and J lost 0, with 7 bases in between. The CDR3 covers 14 residues. Germline CDR1 is SQVTM and CDR2 is ANQGSEA. CDR3 protein: CSVAGDSGANVLTF. CDR3 nucleotide sequence: TGCAGCGTTGCAGGCGACTCTGGGGCCAACGTCCTGACTTTC.

This clone was seen once. The rearrangement joins TRBV11-3 to TRBJ2-1, with unresolved D. CDR1 and CDR2 from the germline V gene are SGHNT and YENEEA. V was cut by 0 bases and J by 4 bases, with 4 bases left in between. The CDR3 runs 13 residues. The CDR3 DNA sequence: TGTGCCAGCAGCTTAGAACAATACAATGAGCAGTTCTTC. Protein sequence: CASSLEQYNEQFF.

The chain has TRBV4-1 and TRBJ2-7, with TRBD1 identical over 8 bases. The CDR3 has 16 residues. V shed 0 bases and J 2 bases; nucleotides not matched to a gene: 6. Germline CDR1 reads MGHRA; CDR2 reads YSYEKL. The CDR3 is CASSQDLDRVAYEQYF. The CDR3 nucleotides read TGCGCCAGCAGCCAAGATTTGGACAGGGTGGCCTACGAGCAGTACTTC.

The gene calls are TRBV5-4 and TRBJ1-1, with 8 bases that match TRBD1. The CDR3 contains 15 residues. Germline V gives CDR1 SGHNT, CDR2 YYREEE (reference sequence). Losses at the gene ends were 0 bases for V and 7 bases for J; bases not matched to a gene: 8. The CDR3 coding sequence is TGTGCCAGCAGCTTGGGGGGACAGGCAGGGCTTGAAGCTTTCTTT. Amino acids: CASSLGGQAGLEAFF.

The chain couples TRBV4-2 to TRBJ2-5, with D maybe TRBD2 (6 bases). Trimming stripped 0 bases from V and 4 bases from J, with 9 bases between. Per germline, CDR1 LGHNA and CDR2 YNFKEQ. The CDR3 runs to 14 residues. CDR3 sequence reads: CASSQDSGGETQYF. The CDR3 DNA reads TGTGCCAGCAGCCAAGATTCCGGGGGAGAGACCCAGTACTTC.

The genes are TRBV28 and TRBJ1-1; unclear D gene. The CDR3 length is 11 residues. Trimming pared 3 bases from V and 3 bases from J, leaving 2 bases between. Germline V lookup: CDR1 MDHEN, CDR2 SYDVKM. In nucleotides, the CDR3 is TGTGCCAGCAGTTTCTACACTGAAGCTTTCTTT. Protein sequence: CASSFYTEAFF.

The genes are TRBV2 and TRBJ1-1; no clear D. The germline gives CDR1 SNHLY, CDR2 FYNNEI. The CDR3 has 13 residues. The germline V and J ends were trimmed by 3 bases and 6 bases, with 11 bases remaining between them. The DNA of the CDR3 is TGTGCCAGCAGTGATTCCCCAGTCTCTGAAGCTTTCTTT. Its translation is CASSDSPVSEAFF.

V is TRBV7-2 and J is TRBJ2-3; 9 nucleotides align to TRBD2. The CDR3 covers 17 residues. J gave up 4 bases and V 4 bases, and 12 bases lay outside the gene matches. In germline, CDR1 is SGHTA, CDR2 FQGNSA. For the CDR3, the DNA is TGTGCCAGCAGCTCCCGGGCTAGCGGGGTTAGGGCAGATACGCAGTATTTT. Its protein is CASSSRASGVRADTQYF.

The chain couples TRBV7-9 to TRBJ2-3; TRBD1 agrees at 7 bases. CDR3 length: 16 residues. The trim removed 1 base at V and 2 bases at J, leaving 6 bases unmatched. Germline lookup yields CDR1 SEHNR and CDR2 FQNEAQ (reference sequence). CDR3 residues: CASSLVRDSYTDTQYF. In nucleotides, the CDR3 is TGTGCCAGCAGCTTAGTCAGGGACAGCTACACAGATACGCAGTATTTT.

This clone appeared a single time. This chain joins TRBV7-6 and TRBJ1-1; tentative D call: TRBD1 (5 bases). The CDR3 has 13 amino acids. Per germline, CDR1 SGHVS and CDR2 FNYEAQ. V was cut by 5 bases and J by 4 bases, with 11 bases left in between. The CDR3 bases are TGTGCCAGCAGCCAGGGTTACGGCACTGAAGCTTTCTTT. As protein: CASSQGYGTEAFF.

The rearrangement uses TRBV11-2 and TRBJ1-1, with 12 bases fitting TRBD1. Germline V gene sequence: CDR1 SGHAT, CDR2 FQNNGV. The trim removed 4 bases at V and 4 bases at J, leaving 1 base unmatched. This CDR3 is built from 14 residues. The CDR3 coding sequence is TGTGCCAGCAGCTGGGGACAGGGGGCCACTGAAGCTTTCTTT. Translation gives CASSWGQGATEAFF.

This sequence joins TRBV7-2 and TRBJ2-2; 9 bases match TRBD1. Germline V gene sequence: CDR1 SGHTA, CDR2 FQGNSA. V gave up 5 bases and J gave up 5 bases; unmatched junction bases: 6. This CDR3 has 15 amino acids. In DNA, the CDR3 is TGTGCCAGCAGCATGCACAGGGGGCAGACCGGGGAGCTGTTTTTT. It yields the protein CASSMHRGQTGELFF. The full variable domain, rest sourced from reference TRBV7-2 and TRBJ2-2, is GAGVSQSPSNKVTEKGKDVELRCDPISGHTALYWYRQSLGQGLEFLIYFQGNSAPDKSGLPSDRFSAERTGGSVSTLTIQRTQQEDSAVYLCASSMHRGQTGELFFGEGSRLTVL.

The V gene is TRBV2, the J gene TRBJ2-7, with D possibly matching TRBD2 (7 bases). The germline V gene encodes CDR1 SNHLY and CDR2 FYNNEI. This CDR3 spans 18 amino acids. V gave up 5 bases and J gave up 0 bases, with 23 bases separating them. As DNA, the CDR3 is TGTGCCAGCAGTCAGGTCGGGCAGATAGGGGGGGGCTCCTACGAGCAGTACTTC. Amino acid sequence: CASSQVGQIGGGSYEQYF.

V and J are TRBV11-2 and TRBJ2-5; weak D call: TRBD1 (6 bases). Trimming cost V 0 bases and J 1 base, with 12 bases left between them. This CDR3 has 16 amino acids. The V gene's germline CDR1 is SGHAT and CDR2 FQNNGV. The CDR3: CASSLDLGALQETQYF. The DNA for the CDR3 is TGTGCCAGCAGCTTAGATTTGGGGGCCCTCCAAGAGACCCAGTACTTC. Drawing the rest from reference TRBV11-2 and TRBJ2-5, the complete variable domain is EAGVAQSPRYKIIEKRQSVAFWCNPISGHATLYWYQQILGQGPKLLIQFQNNGVVDDSQLPKDRFSAERLKGVDSTLKIQPAKLEDSAVYLCASSLDLGALQETQYFGPGTRLLVL.

The chain employs TRBV11-1 and TRBJ2-7, with 8 bases matching TRBD1. The CDR3 contains 14 residues. V shed 1 base, J shed 3 bases, and the junction held 2 bases outside the gene matches. Germline-derived CDR1 and CDR2 are SGHAT and FQDESV (reference sequence). CDR3 loop: CASSLGQGNYEQYF. DNA of the CDR3: TGTGCCAGCAGCTTAGGACAGGGGAACTACGAGCAGTACTTC.